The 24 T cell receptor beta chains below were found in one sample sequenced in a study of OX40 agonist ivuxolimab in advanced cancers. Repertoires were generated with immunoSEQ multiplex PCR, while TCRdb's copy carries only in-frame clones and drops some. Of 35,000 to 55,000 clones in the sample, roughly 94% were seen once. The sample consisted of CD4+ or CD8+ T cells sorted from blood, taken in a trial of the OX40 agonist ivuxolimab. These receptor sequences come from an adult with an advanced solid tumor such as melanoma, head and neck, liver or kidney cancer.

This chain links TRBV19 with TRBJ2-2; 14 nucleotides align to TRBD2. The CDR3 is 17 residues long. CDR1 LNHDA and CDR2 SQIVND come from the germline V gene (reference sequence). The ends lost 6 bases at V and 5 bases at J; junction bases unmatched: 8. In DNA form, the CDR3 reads TGTGCCAGTAGAAAGGGGACTAGCGGGAGCAATACCGGGGAGCTGTTTTTT. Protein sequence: CASRKGTSGSNTGELFF.

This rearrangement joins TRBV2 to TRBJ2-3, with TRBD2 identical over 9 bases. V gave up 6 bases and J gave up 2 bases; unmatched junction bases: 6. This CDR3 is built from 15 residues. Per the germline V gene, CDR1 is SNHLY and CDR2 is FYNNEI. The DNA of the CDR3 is TGTGCCAGCAGGACCGGGACTAGCACCACAGATACGCAGTATTTT. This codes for CASRTGTSTTDTQYF.

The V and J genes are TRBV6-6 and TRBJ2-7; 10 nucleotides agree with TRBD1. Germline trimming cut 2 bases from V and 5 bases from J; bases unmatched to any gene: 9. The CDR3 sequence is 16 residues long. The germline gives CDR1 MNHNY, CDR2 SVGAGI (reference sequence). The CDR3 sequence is CASSYPTGGETHEQYF. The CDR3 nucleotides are TGTGCCAGCAGTTACCCGACAGGGGGCGAAACCCACGAGCAGTACTTC.

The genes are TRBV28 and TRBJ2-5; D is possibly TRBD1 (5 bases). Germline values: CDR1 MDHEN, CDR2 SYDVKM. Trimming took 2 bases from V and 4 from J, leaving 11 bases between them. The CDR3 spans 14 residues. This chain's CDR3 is CASSLGGATETQYF. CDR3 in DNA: TGTGCCAGCAGTTTAGGTGGGGCGACAGAGACCCAGTACTTC.

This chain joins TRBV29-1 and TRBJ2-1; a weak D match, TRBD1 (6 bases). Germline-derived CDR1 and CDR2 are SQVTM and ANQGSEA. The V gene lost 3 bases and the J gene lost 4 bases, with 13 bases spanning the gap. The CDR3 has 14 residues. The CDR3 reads CSVEGAGDYNEQFF. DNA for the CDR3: TGCAGCGTTGAGGGGGCAGGGGATTACAATGAGCAGTTCTTC.

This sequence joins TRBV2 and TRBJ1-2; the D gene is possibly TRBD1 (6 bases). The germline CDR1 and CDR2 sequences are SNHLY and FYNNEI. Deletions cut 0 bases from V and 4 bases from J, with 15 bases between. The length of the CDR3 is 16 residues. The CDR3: CASSEARGGRVYGYTF. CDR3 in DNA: TGTGCCAGCAGTGAAGCCCGGGGGGGGCGCGTCTATGGCTACACCTTC.

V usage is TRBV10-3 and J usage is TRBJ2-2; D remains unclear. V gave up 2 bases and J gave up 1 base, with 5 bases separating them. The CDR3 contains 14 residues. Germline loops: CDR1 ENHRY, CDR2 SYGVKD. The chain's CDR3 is CAISESWNTGELFF. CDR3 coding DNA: TGTGCCATCAGTGAGAGTTGGAACACCGGGGAGCTGTTTTTT.

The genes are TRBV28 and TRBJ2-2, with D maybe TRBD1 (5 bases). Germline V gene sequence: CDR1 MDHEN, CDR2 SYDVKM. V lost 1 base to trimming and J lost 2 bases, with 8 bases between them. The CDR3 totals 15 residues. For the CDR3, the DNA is TGTGCCAGCAGTTTATCCCAGGGTAACACCGGGGAGCTGTTTTTT. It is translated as CASSLSQGNTGELFF.

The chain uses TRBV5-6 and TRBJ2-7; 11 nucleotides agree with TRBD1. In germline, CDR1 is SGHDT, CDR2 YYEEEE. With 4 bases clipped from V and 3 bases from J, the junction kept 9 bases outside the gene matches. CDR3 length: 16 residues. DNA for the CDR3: TGTGCCAGCAGCCCATACCCCGGGACAGGGGGCTACGAGCAGTACTTC. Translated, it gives CASSPYPGTGGYEQYF.

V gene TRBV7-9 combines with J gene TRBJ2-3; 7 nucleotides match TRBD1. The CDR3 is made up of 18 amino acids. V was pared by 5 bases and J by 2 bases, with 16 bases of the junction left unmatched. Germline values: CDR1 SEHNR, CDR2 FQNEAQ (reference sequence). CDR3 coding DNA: TGTGCCAGCAGCCAACTCGACAGGGACATAACTCACACAGATACGCAGTATTTT. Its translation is CASSQLDRDITHTDTQYF. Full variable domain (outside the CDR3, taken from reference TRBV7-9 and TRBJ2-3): DTGVSQNPRHKITKRGQNVTFRCDPISEHNRLYWYRQTLGQGPEFLTYFQNEAQLEKSRLLSDRFSAERPKGSFSTLEIQRTEQGDSAMYLCASSQLDRDITHTDTQYFGPGTRLTVL.

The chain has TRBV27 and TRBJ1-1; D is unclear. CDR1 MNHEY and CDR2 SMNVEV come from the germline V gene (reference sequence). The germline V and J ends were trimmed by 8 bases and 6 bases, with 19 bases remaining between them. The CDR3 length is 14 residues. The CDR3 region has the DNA TGTGCCAGCGTGGACTATCCTCCAACCGCTGAAGCTTTCTTT. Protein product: CASVDYPPTAEAFF.

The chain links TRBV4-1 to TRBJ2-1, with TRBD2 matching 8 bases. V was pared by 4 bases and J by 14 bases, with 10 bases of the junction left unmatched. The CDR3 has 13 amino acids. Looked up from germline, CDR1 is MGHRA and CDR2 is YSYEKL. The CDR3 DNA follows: TGCGCCAGCAGCCTGGATCCGGGACTAGGGGAGTTCTTC. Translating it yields CASSLDPGLGEFF.

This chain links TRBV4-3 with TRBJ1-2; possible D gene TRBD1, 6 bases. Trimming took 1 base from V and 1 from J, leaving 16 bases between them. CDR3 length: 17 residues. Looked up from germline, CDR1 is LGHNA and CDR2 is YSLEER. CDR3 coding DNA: TGCGCCAGCAGCCAAGGGGAAAGACAGGAAATTAACTATGGCTACACCTTC. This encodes CASSQGERQEINYGYTF.

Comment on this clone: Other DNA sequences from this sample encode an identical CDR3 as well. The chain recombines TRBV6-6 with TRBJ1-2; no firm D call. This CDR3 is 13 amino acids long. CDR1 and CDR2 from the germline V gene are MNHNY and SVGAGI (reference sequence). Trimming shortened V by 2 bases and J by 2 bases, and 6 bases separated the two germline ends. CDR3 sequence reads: CASSYPGNYGYTF. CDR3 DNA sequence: TGTGCCAGCAGTTACCCCGGAAACTATGGCTACACCTTC.

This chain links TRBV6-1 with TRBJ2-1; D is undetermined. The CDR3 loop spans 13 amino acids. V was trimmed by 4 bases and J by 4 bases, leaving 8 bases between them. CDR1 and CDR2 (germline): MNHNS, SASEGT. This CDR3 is CASSVDSYNEQFF. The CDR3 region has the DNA TGTGCCAGCAGTGTCGATAGTTACAATGAGCAGTTCTTC.

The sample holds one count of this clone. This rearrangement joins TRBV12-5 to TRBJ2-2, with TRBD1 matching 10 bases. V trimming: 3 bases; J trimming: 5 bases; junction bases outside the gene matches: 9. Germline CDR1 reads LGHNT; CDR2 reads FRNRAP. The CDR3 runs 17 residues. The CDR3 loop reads CASGFLSGQGWTGELFF. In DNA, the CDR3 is TGTGCTAGTGGTTTTCTTTCGGGACAGGGGTGGACCGGGGAGCTGTTTTTT.

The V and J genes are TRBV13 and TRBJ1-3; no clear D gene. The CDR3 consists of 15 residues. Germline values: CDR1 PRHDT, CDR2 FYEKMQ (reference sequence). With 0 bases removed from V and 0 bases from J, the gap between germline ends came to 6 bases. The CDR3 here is CASSLGAASGNTIYF. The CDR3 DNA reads TGTGCCAGCAGCTTAGGGGCAGCCTCTGGAAACACCATATATTTT.

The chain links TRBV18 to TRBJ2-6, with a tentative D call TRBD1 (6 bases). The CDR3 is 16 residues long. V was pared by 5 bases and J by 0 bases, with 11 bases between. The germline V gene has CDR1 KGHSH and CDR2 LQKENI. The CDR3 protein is CASSTRQDSGANVLTF. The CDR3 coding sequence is TGTGCCAGCTCAACACGACAGGACTCTGGGGCCAACGTCCTGACTTTC.

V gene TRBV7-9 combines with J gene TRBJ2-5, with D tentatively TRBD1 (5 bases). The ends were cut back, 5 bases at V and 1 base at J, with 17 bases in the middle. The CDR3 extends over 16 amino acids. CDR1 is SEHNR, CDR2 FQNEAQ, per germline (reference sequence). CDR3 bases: TGTGCCAGCAGCCCGATGGGGCAGATCCTCCAAGAGACCCAGTACTTC. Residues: CASSPMGQILQETQYF. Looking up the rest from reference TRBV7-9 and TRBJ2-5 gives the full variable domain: DTGVSQNPRHKITKRGQNVTFRCDPISEHNRLYWYRQTLGQGPEFLTYFQNEAQLEKSRLLSDRFSAERPKGSFSTLEIQRTEQGDSAMYLCASSPMGQILQETQYFGPGTRLLVL.

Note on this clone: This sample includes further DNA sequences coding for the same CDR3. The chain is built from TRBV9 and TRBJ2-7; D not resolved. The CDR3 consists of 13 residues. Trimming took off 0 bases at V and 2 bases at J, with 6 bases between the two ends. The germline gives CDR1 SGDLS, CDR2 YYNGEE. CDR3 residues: CASSVDGTYEQYF. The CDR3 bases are TGTGCCAGCAGCGTAGACGGTACCTACGAGCAGTACTTC.

The CDR3, as DNA: TGTGCCAGCAGTTTTTTGGTGGGAGATAGCAATGAGCAGTTCTTC. Translated, it gives CASSFLVGDSNEQFF. The rearrangement links TRBV28 to TRBJ2-1, with a weak D call TRBD2 (5 bases). V lost 3 bases, J lost 6 bases, and 15 bases lay in between. From germline, CDR1 is MDHEN and CDR2 SYDVKM. This CDR3 spans 15 amino acids.

The CDR3 spells CASSESYTQYF. The CDR3 bases are TGTGCCAGCAGTGAAAGCTATACGCAGTATTTT. The chain uses TRBV25-1 and TRBJ2-3; D is undetermined. Between the trimmed V and J ends, which lost 2 bases and 7 bases, there was a span of 4 bases. This CDR3 spans 11 amino acids. The germline CDR1 and CDR2 sequences are MGHDK and SYGVNS.

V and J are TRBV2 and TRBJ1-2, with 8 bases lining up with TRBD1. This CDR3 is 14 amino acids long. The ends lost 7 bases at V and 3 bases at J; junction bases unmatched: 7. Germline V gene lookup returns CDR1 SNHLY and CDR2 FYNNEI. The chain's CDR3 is CASNPGQAHYGYTF. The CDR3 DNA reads TGTGCCAGCAACCCGGGACAGGCGCACTATGGCTACACCTTC.

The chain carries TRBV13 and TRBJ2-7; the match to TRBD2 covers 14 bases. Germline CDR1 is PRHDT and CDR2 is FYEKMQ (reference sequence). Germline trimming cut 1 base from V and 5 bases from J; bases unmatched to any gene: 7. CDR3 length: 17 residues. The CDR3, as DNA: TGTGCCAGCAGCTTAGTAGGGACTAGCGGGAGACGTCACGAGCAGTACTTC. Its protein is CASSLVGTSGRRHEQYF. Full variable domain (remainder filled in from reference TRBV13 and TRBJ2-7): AAGVIQSPRHLIKEKRETATLKCYPIPRHDTVYWYQQGPGQDPQFLISFYEKMQSDKGSIPDRFSAQQFSDYHSELNMSSLELGDSALYFCASSLVGTSGRRHEQYFGPGTRLTVT.